The present TCR beta chain was sequenced within a study of OX40 agonist ivuxolimab in advanced cancers. Study-wide results and limits: CD4+ and CD8+ T cells in blood underwent clonal expansion by week 6 at 0.1 to 3.0 mg/kg.

The CDR3 contains 12 residues. The V end was cut by 0 bases, the J end by 9 bases, with 7 bases between. CDR1 is SGHDT and CDR2 is YYEEEE in the germline V gene. A note on this clone: Its antigen is currently unknown.

TCRdb's table, derived via immunoSEQ multiplex PCR, lists solely in-frame clones and lacks some. The sample yields tens of thousands of clones, 82% seen once. The TCR sequence derives from an adult with an advanced solid tumor such as melanoma, head and neck, liver or kidney cancer. The sample consisted of CD4+ or CD8+ T cells sorted from blood, taken in a trial of the OX40 agonist ivuxolimab. This chain links TRBV5-6 with TRBJ2-1; D tentatively reads TRBD1 or TRBD2 (5 bases each). CDR3 nucleotide sequence: TGTGCCAGCAGCTTGGGGGGGTTTGAGCAGTTCTTC. Translating it yields CASSLGGFEQFF.